Sequencing of this T cell receptor (beta chain) was carried out in a study of T cell responses to AZD1222 COVID-19 vaccine. General study results and limits: It should be noted that donors were predominantly white British and more often female, and clonal diversity was possibly underestimated. Spike-specific TCR repertoires showed rising breadth and depth after two AZD1222 doses. All repertoire sampling was performed exclusively after the peak T cell response.

This clone was detected once. Its specificity is unknown. The table came from immunoSEQ multiplex PCR; TCRdb's copy has only in-frame clones and leaves some out. The profile covers under 150,000 clones, with about 90% appearing a single time and 9% to 9.5% taken by the ten largest. Second-dose schedules of about 4 or about 12 weeks were combined. The CDR3 length is 13 residues. With 0 bases removed from V and 4 bases from J, the gap between germline ends came to 7 bases. Sequencing used peripheral blood, obtained 28 days after the second AZD1222 dose. The origin of this receptor is an adult who received the AZD1222 COVID-19 vaccine. The V gene is TRBV12-3 or TRBV12-4, the J gene TRBJ2-7; weak D call: TRBD2 (6 bases). Here the CDR3 reads CASSLAGGYEQYF. The CDR3 DNA reads as TGTGCCAGCAGTTTAGCGGGAGGATACGAGCAGTACTTC.